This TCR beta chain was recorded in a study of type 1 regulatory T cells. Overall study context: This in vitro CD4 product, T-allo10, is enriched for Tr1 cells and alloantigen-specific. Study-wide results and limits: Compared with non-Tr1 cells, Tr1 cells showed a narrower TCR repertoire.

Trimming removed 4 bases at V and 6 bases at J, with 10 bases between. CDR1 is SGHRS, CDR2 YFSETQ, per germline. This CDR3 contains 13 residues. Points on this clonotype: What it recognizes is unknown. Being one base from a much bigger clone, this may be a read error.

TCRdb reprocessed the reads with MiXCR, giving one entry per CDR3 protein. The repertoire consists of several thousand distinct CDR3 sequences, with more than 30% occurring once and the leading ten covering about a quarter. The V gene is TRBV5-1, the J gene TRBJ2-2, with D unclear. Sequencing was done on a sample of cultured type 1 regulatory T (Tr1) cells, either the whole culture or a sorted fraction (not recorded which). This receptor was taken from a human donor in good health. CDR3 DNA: TGCGCCAGCAGCCGCGTTGGTCCCGGGGAGCTGTTTTTT. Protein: CASSRVGPGELFF.